Listed here is a single T cell receptor (beta chain). This sample is part of a study of blood T cell repertoires in COVID-19. The CDR3 contains 19 residues. Germline CDR1 MDHEN, CDR2 SYDVKM. The trim removed 4 bases at V and 0 bases at J, leaving 16 bases unmatched. The table came from immunoSEQ multiplex PCR; TCRdb's copy has only in-frame clones and leaves some out. The sample yields tens of thousands of clones, approximately 81% seen once. This chain uses TRBV28 with TRBJ2-5, with 8 bases lining up with TRBD2. This TCR was sampled from an elderly man with acute or convalescent COVID-19. Sequencing was done on a sample of peripheral blood. The DNA for the CDR3 is TGTGCCAGCAGTTCCTCTAGCGGGCTGGGAGCCTTGTACCAAGAGACCCAGTACTTC. Residues: CASSSSSGLGALYQETQYF.